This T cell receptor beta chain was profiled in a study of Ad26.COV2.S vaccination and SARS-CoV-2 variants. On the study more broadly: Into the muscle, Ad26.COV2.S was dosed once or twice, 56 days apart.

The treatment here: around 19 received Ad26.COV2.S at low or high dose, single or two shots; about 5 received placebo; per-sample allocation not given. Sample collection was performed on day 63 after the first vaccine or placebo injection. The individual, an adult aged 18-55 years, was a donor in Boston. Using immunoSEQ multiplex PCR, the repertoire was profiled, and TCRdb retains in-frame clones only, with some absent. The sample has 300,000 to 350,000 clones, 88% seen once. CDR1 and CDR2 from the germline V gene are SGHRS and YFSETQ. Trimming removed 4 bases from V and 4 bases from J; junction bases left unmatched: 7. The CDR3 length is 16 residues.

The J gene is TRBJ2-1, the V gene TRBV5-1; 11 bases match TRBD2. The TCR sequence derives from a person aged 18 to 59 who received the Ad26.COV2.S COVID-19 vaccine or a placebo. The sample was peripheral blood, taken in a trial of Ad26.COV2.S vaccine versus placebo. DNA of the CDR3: TGCGCCAGCAGCCTCGGGACTAGCGGATTTTACAATGAGCAGTTCTTC. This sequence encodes CASSLGTSGFYNEQFF.